These T cell receptor beta chains were read from a single sample in a study of identical twins. TCRdb re-derived calls from the 5' RACE reads in MiXCR, one entry per CDR3 protein. The table shows roughly 1,500,000 distinct CDR3 sequences, with 25% to 35% occurring only once. The specimen sequenced was cord blood. The receptors derive from a newborn girl in good health. CDR3s include the opening cysteine and the closing phenylalanine or tryptophan. The D gene is left open where the match is weak. Size is stated for part of the rows, as once, few or many counts, or as a class when the clone is expanded.

clone size	D gene	V gene	J gene	CDR3 DNA	CDR3 protein
-	TRBD2	TRBV20-1	TRBJ2-5	TGCAGTGCTAGATACCGACTAGCGACCTACAATGAGCAGTACTTC	CSARYRLATYNEQYF
-	-	TRBV6-1	TRBJ1-1	TGTGCCAGCAGGGTGTTCGGCACCCTAATGAACACTGAAGCTTTCTTT	CASRVFGTLMNTEAFF
-	TRBD1	TRBV6-4	TRBJ1-1	TGTGCCAGCAGTGGAACCCGCAGGGGGGACACTGAAGCTTTCTTT	CASSGTRRGDTEAFF
-	-	TRBV27	TRBJ1-1	TGTGCCAGCAGTTTAAAAGGGAGGGGCTGGAACACTGAAGCTTTCTTT	CASSLKGRGWNTEAFF
-	TRBD1	TRBV27	TRBJ2-7	TGTGCCAGCAGTGGGACAGGGGGAAGAAACGAGCAGTACTTC	CASSGTGGRNEQYF
few	-	TRBV5-1	TRBJ2-7	TGCGCCAGCAGCTTGGATGCAGGGAGGTCTTACGAGCAGTACTTC	CASSLDAGRSYEQYF
-	-	TRBV20-1	TRBJ2-2	TGCAGTGCTGTGGCGGGGCGACGGTCCGGGGAGCTGTTTTTT	CSAVAGRRSGELFF
-	-	TRBV12-3/TRBV12-4	TRBJ2-3	TGTGCCAGCAGTTTAGCGGGCGGGGCTAGCACAGATACGCACTATTTT	CASSLAGGASTDTHYF
few	-	TRBV6-1	TRBJ2-1	TGTGCCAGCAGTGGGGGGTTCTCCTACAATGAGCAGTTCTTC	CASSGGFSYNEQFF
few	TRBD2	TRBV28	TRBJ2-7	TGTGCCAGCAGTGTACAGGTTACTAGCGGGAGGGACGAGCAGTACTTC	CASSVQVTSGRDEQYF
-	TRBD2	TRBV6-5	TRBJ2-7	TGTGCCGGCAGTTCAGCTGGACTAGCGGGAGGAACAAGTGGGCAGGAGCAGTACTTC	CAGSSAGLAGGTSGQEQYF
-	TRBD2	TRBV7-2	TRBJ2-2	TGTGCCAGCAGCTTTCGCGGGGGGCCTGTTCGAACCGGGGAGCTGTTTTTT	CASSFRGGPVRTGELFF
few	TRBD1	TRBV27	TRBJ1-1	TGTGCCAGCAGTTTATTGGGGACAGGGAACACTGAAGCTTTCTTT	CASSLLGTGNTEAFF
many	TRBD2	TRBV27	TRBJ2-1	TGTGCCAGCAGTCCAACACTAGCGGGAGGGTACAATGAGCAGTTCTTC	CASSPTLAGGYNEQFF
few	-	TRBV18	TRBJ2-5	TGTGCCAGCTCACCACCGGGAGCCCAAGAGACCCAGTACTTC	CASSPPGAQETQYF
few	-	TRBV6-1	TRBJ2-1	TGTGCCAGCAGTGCGACAGTGGACAATGAGCAGTTCTTC	CASSATVDNEQFF
many	-	TRBV29-1	TRBJ2-7	TGCAGCGTTGAAGAAGACAACTCCTACGAGCAGTACTTC	CSVEEDNSYEQYF
once	-	TRBV7-9	TRBJ1-2	TGTGCCAGCAGCTTAGAGCAGGTCCTCCATGGCTACACCTTC	CASSLEQVLHGYTF
-	TRBD2	TRBV7-2	TRBJ2-3	TGTGCCAGCAGCTTACGTGGGGGGGGTAACACAGATACGCAGTATTTT	CASSLRGGGNTDTQYF
many	-	TRBV12-3/TRBV12-4	TRBJ1-2	TGTGCCAGCAGCTTTCTCTATGGCTACACCTTC	CASSFLYGYTF